This T cell receptor beta chain was profiled in a study of T cell responses to AZD1222 COVID-19 vaccine. Study information: Doses given second, at about 4 or about 12 weeks, were pooled.

Points from the study as a whole: A mostly white British donor set with more females was recruited, and clonal diversity was possibly underestimated. Unmutated regions of variants are reportedly targeted by nearly half of spike-specific TCRs. The span of vaccine-associated CD4 TCRs extended across spike, with dominance at 160-218 and 743-854.

V lost 4 bases and J lost 4, with 20 bases in between. This CDR3 spans 17 amino acids. Germline V gives CDR1 SGHVS, CDR2 FNYEAQ. Comment on this clone: Its antigen is still unknown.

Produced via immunoSEQ multiplex PCR; TCRdb's table is partial and in-frame only. The table shows around 100,000 clones, with 80% to 90% occurring only once. The sample here was peripheral blood, taken on day 0 of AZD1222 vaccination. The origin of this receptor is an adult in good health. This rearrangement joins TRBV7-6 to TRBJ1-3; D is ambiguous. CDR3 in amino acids: CASSSKRGGVEGNTIYF. The CDR3 DNA follows: TGTGCCAGCAGCTCAAAACGAGGAGGAGTAGAAGGAAACACCATATATTTT.